The 16 T cell receptor beta chains below come from one sample, sequenced in a study of human T cells and chemical hapten exposure. Stated time point: patch test 1, 2 weeks after DPC sensitization. This sample's treatment: therapeutic diphenylcyclopropenone sensitization with weekly scalp DPC. TCRdb processed the RACE reads anew with MiXCR; each CDR3 protein has one entry. The sample consists of 150,000 to 200,000 distinct CDR3 sequences, more than 12% of them appearing once. This sample comprised whole blood, obtained in connection with sensitization to the hapten diphenylcyclopropenone (DPC). These receptors all come from a woman younger than 45 with alopecia areata. Some clones in this sample may be carry-over from other donors' samples.

CDR3: CASKEREVAGELFF. CDR3 DNA: TGTGCCAGCAAGGAACGGGAAGTGGCCGGGGAGCTGTTTTTT. The chain joins TRBV14 to TRBJ2-2, with D possibly being TRBD2 (5 bases). Germline loops: CDR1 SGHDN, CDR2 FVKESK. There are 14 residues in the CDR3. V shed 7 bases and J shed 6 bases, with 15 bases lying between them.

The chain joins TRBV6-6 to TRBJ1-5, with D perhaps matching TRBD1 (6 bases). Germline lookup yields CDR1 MNHNY and CDR2 SVGAGI (reference sequence). The CDR3 contains 14 residues. Trimming cost V 6 bases and J 0 bases, with 9 bases left between them. The CDR3 nucleotides are TGTGCCAGCAGGCAGGGGCCTAGCAATCAGCCCCAGCATTTT. Amino acid sequence: CASRQGPSNQPQHF.

The chain is built from TRBV12-3 or TRBV12-4 and TRBJ1-3; a weak D match, TRBD1 (6 bases). The V end lost 4 bases, the J end lost 8 bases, and 12 bases lay between the germline ends. There are 13 residues in the CDR3. The CDR3 loop is CASSWTDDYTIYF. In DNA form, the CDR3 reads TGTGCCAGCAGTTGGACAGACGACTACACCATATATTTT.

This clonotype was seen more than once but under ten times. The chain combines TRBV7-2 with TRBJ2-2; TRBD1 matches at 7 bases. The V segment lost 3 bases and the J segment 6 bases; nucleotides outside the gene matches: 10. The CDR3 is 16 amino acids. Looked up from germline, CDR1 is SGHTA and CDR2 is FQGNSA. CDR3 amino acids: CASSFKKGAPAGELFF. CDR3 nucleotides: TGTGCCAGCAGCTTTAAAAAGGGGGCGCCCGCCGGGGAGCTGTTTTTT.

This clonotype showed up just a few times. The rearrangement joins TRBV28 to TRBJ2-3; D gene unclear. V lost 4 bases and J lost 4, with 12 bases in between. Looked up from germline, CDR1 is MDHEN and CDR2 is SYDVKM. The CDR3 length is 14 residues. The CDR3 is CASSYASRPDTQYF. DNA for the CDR3: TGTGCCAGCAGTTACGCGTCACGTCCAGATACGCAGTATTTT.

This clonotype was seen at least ten times. CDR3 nucleotide sequence: TGTGCCAGCAGCCCGTTGGTAGCTAGCGGGGGGGCCGGAGATACGCAGTATTTT. Protein: CASSPLVASGGAGDTQYF. This chain connects TRBV7-8 to TRBJ2-3; 12 nucleotides align to TRBD2. The CDR3 is made up of 18 amino acids. The germline V gene has CDR1 SGHVS and CDR2 FQNEAQ. V lost 5 bases, J lost 5 bases, and 14 bases stayed unmatched.

The rearrangement joins TRBV6-2 or TRBV6-3 to TRBJ2-7; 12 bases match TRBD2. Losses at the gene ends were 5 bases for V and 0 bases for J; bases not matched to a gene: 5. The CDR3 length is 16 residues. Germline V gene sequence: CDR1 MNHEY, CDR2 SVGEGT. The CDR3 nucleotides are TGTGCCAGCAGTGCAACTAGCGGGAGGACCTCCTACGAGCAGTACTTC. Its translation is CASSATSGRTSYEQYF.

This clonotype was observed at least ten times. The J gene is TRBJ1-6, the V gene TRBV7-9, with D perhaps TRBD1 (5 bases). Germline CDR1 is SEHNR and CDR2 is FQNEAQ (reference sequence). The CDR3 consists of 16 residues. The V gene lost 8 bases and the J gene lost 4 bases, with 18 bases spanning the gap. The CDR3 protein is CASGDRGGRYNSPLHF. Written as DNA, the CDR3 is TGTGCCAGCGGGGATCGGGGGGGAAGATATAATTCACCCCTCCACTTT. Combining the CDR3 with reference TRBV7-9 and TRBJ1-6 gives the whole variable domain DTGVSQNPRHKITKRGQNVTFRCDPISEHNRLYWYRQTLGQGPEFLTYFQNEAQLEKSRLLSDRFSAERPKGSFSTLEIQRTEQGDSAMYLCASGDRGGRYNSPLHFGNGTRLTVT.

This clonotype was observed many times. The V gene is TRBV20-1, the J gene TRBJ1-5, with D unclear. The CDR3 runs 14 residues. V lost 0 bases, J lost 4 bases, and 10 bases lay in between. The germline CDR1 and CDR2 sequences are DFQATT and SNEGSKA (reference sequence). This chain's CDR3 is CSARDLTGNQPQHF. The CDR3 bases are TGCAGTGCTAGAGATCTGACTGGAAATCAGCCCCAGCATTTT.

This clonotype was counted only a few times. The chain carries TRBV7-2 and TRBJ2-5, with 7 bases fitting TRBD1. V gave up 5 bases and J gave up 5 bases; unmatched junction bases: 5. The CDR3 is 13 amino acids. Per the germline V gene, CDR1 is SGHTA and CDR2 is FQGNSA. The DNA for the CDR3 is TGTGCCAGCAGCAGGGGGCTCGAGGAGACCCAGTACTTC. Translated, it gives CASSRGLEETQYF.

This clonotype has a handful of counts. The chain couples TRBV28 to TRBJ1-1, with 10 bases fitting TRBD1. Germline V gives CDR1 MDHEN, CDR2 SYDVKM. V trimming: 2 bases; J trimming: 7 bases; junction bases outside the gene matches: 4. CDR3 size: 14 residues. The CDR3 spells CASSLLTGGGEAFF. CDR3 coding DNA: TGTGCCAGCAGTTTACTGACAGGGGGCGGTGAAGCTTTCTTT.

This clonotype occurred once. The chain combines TRBV14 with TRBJ2-3; TRBD2 aligns across 7 bases. V lost 4 bases to trimming and J lost 8 bases; unmatched junction nucleotides: 9. The CDR3 extends over 14 amino acids. Germline V gives CDR1 SGHDN, CDR2 FVKESK. DNA of the CDR3: TGTGCCAGCAGCCCCTTCGCGGGAGTAGGTACGCAGTATTTT. Translating gives CASSPFAGVGTQYF. The entire variable domain, with the rest obtained from reference TRBV14 and TRBJ2-3, is as follows: EAGVTQFPSHSVIEKGQTVTLRCDPISGHDNLYWYRRVMGKEIKFLLHFVKESKQDESGMPNNRFLAERTGGTYSTLKVQPAELEDSGVYFCASSPFAGVGTQYFGPGTRLTVL.

This clonotype showed up just a few times. The chain joins TRBV5-1 to TRBJ2-1, with no clear D. V dropped 4 bases and J dropped 7 bases, with 12 bases sitting between them. This CDR3 comprises 13 residues. CDR1 is SGHRS, CDR2 YFSETQ, per germline. CDR3 coding DNA: TGCGCCAGCAGCGCCCTCGACTGGAATGAGCAGTTCTTC. Translated: CASSALDWNEQFF.

This clonotype has just a few counts. V and J are TRBV4-3 and TRBJ1-1; D ambiguous. This CDR3 is built from 14 residues. CDR1 LGHNA and CDR2 YSLEER come from the germline V gene. V shed 0 bases and J shed 3 bases, with 8 bases lying between them. As DNA, the CDR3 is TGCGCCAGCAGCCAAGAGAAGAGGCACACTGAAGCTTTCTTT. Translation: CASSQEKRHTEAFF.

This clonotype turned up a few times. CDR3 region: CASSPRGRAGTGGELFF. CDR3 nucleotides: TGTGCCAGCAGCCCGCGCGGGAGGGCCGGTACAGGCGGGGAGCTGTTTTTT. The rearrangement joins TRBV28 to TRBJ2-2; 9 bases fit TRBD2. The V and J ends lost 6 bases and 7 bases, in that order; junction bases with no gene match: 15. The CDR3 covers 17 residues. Germline CDR1 reads MDHEN; CDR2 reads SYDVKM.

This sequence joins TRBV25-1 and TRBJ2-5; D gene unclear. Germline loops: CDR1 MGHDK, CDR2 SYGVNS. The V gene lost 1 base and the J gene lost 1 base, with 10 bases spanning the gap. The CDR3 extends over 15 amino acids. The CDR3 DNA reads as TGTGCCAGCAGTGAATTTCAGACTGGCCAAGAGACCCAGTACTTC. Translation: CASSEFQTGQETQYF.